This T cell receptor beta chain came from a study of early T cells in non-severe SARS-CoV-2 infection. Study-wide context: From unsorted whole blood, bulk RNA was sequenced, and the chains remained unpaired.

Trimming took 3 bases from V and 1 from J, leaving 9 bases between them. The CDR3 consists of 14 residues. Germline-derived CDR1 and CDR2 are LGHDT and YNNKEL (reference sequence). Whole-study findings and limits: Comparison of clonotypes with VDJdb favored anti-spike CD8 responses while missing private and CD4 specificities.

This clonotype came up many times. Antigen: not known. TCRdb ran MiXCR on the 5' RACE reads and lists one entry per CDR3 protein. Here the sample spans about 76,000 distinct CDR3 sequences, 11% being singletons. Sequenced: whole blood. This clonotype was sampled from an adult who was a healthcare worker with PCR-confirmed SARS-CoV-2 infection or an uninfected control (not recorded which). The gene calls are TRBV3-1 and TRBJ1-1; D is uncertain. The CDR3 nucleotides are TGTGCCAGCAGCCACAGGACGACGAACACTGAAGCTTTCTTT. It is translated as CASSHRTTNTEAFF.